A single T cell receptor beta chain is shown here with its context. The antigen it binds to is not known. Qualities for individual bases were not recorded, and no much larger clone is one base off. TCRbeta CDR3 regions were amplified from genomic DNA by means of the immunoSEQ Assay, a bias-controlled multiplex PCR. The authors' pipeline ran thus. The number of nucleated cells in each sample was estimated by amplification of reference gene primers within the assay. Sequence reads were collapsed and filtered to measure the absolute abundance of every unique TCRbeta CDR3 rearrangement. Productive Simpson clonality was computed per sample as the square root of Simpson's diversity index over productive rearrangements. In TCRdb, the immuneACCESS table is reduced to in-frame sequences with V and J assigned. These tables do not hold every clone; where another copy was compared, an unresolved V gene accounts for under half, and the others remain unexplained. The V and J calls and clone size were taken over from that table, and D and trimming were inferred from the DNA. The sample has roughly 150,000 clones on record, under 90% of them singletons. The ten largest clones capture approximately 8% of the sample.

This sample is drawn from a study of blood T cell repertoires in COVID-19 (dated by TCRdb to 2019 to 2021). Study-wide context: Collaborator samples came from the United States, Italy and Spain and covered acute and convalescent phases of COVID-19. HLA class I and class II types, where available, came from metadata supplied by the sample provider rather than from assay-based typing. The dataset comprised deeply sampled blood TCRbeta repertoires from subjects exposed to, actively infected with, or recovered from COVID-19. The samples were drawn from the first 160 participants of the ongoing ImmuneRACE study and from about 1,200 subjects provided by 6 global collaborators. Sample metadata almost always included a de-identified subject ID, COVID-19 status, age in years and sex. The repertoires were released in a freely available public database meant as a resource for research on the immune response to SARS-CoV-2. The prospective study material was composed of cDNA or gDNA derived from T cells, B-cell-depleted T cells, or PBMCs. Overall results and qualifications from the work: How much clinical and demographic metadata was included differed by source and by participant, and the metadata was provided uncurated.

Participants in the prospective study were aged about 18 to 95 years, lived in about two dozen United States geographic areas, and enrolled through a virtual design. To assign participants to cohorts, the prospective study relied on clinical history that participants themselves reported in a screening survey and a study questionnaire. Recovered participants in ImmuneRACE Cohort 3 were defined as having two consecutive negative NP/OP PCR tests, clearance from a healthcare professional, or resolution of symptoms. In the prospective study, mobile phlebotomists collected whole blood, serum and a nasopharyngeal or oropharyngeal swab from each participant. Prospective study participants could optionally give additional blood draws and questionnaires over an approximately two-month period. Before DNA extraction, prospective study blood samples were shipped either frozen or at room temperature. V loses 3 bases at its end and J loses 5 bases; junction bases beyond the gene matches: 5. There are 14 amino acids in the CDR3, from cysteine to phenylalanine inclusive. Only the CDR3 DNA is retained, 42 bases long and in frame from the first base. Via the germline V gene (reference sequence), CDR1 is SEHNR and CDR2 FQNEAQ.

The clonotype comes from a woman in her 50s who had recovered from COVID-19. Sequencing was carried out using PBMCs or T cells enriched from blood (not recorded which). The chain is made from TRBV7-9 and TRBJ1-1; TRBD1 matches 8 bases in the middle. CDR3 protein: CASSFGQGETEAFF. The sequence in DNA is TGTGCCAGCAGCTTTGGACAGGGAGAGACTGAAGCTTTCTTT.